Shown below are 6 T cell receptor beta chains from a single sample sequenced in a study of vaccination and CD4 T cells after COVID-19. One entry per CDR3 protein, called by TCRdb with MiXCR from the PCR reads. The sample has approximately 21,000 distinct CDR3 sequences; about three fifths are singletons. The specimen comprised CD4+ T cells from blood, sampled before SARS-CoV-2 vaccination. These receptor sequences come from a human donor who had recovered from COVID-19.

This clonotype was observed a handful of times. The rearrangement uses TRBV20-1 and TRBJ1-2; TRBD1 is a possible D gene (6 bases). This CDR3 comprises 15 residues. V lost 6 bases, J lost 6 bases, and 23 bases lay in between. Germline CDR1 and CDR2: DFQATT and SNEGSKA (reference sequence). The CDR3 DNA reads TGCAGTGCCTTAATCGACAGGCCTTCTTGGGATGGCTACACCTTC. Its translation: CSALIDRPSWDGYTF.

The V and J genes are TRBV5-4 and TRBJ2-3, with TRBD2 matching 9 bases. The CDR3 covers 17 residues. The germline V gene has CDR1 SGHNT and CDR2 YYREEE (reference sequence). The V segment lost 4 bases and the J segment 2 bases; nucleotides outside the gene matches: 11. The CDR3 loop reads CASSGGSGRAITDTQYF. The CDR3 region has the DNA TGTGCCAGCAGCGGGGGTAGCGGGAGAGCGATCACAGATACGCAGTATTTT.

This sequence joins TRBV2 and TRBJ1-1, with TRBD1 as a possible D gene (5 bases). The V and J ends lost 2 bases and 12 bases respectively, with 13 bases between them. Germline lookup yields CDR1 SNHLY and CDR2 FYNNEI. This CDR3 comprises 12 residues. The DNA for the CDR3 is TGTGCCAGCAGTGAACAGGTTGGGGGGACTTTCTTT. Protein sequence: CASSEQVGGTFF.

The chain joins TRBV7-2 to TRBJ1-1; D gene unclear. The CDR3 covers 12 residues. V was shortened by 1 base and J by 11 bases, with 11 bases between the two germline ends. Germline V CDR1 and CDR2: SGHTA, FQGNSA. The CDR3 is CASSLGRKRAFF. CDR3 DNA sequence: TGTGCCAGCAGCTTAGGGCGTAAAAGGGCTTTCTTT.

CDR3 nucleotide sequence: TGCGCCAGCAGCCAACCGACTAGCGGGAGGTCCAATGAGCAGTTCTTC. It yields the protein CASSQPTSGRSNEQFF. The chain joins TRBV4-1 to TRBJ2-1; TRBD2 matches 13 bases. This CDR3 is 16 amino acids long. The germline CDR1 and CDR2 sequences are MGHRA and YSYEKL. Trimming at V came to 2 bases and at J to 6 bases, leaving 4 bases not matched to a gene.

This clonotype was detected only a few times. J is TRBJ1-3 and V is TRBV20-1, with 8 bases aligning to TRBD1. The ends lost 4 bases at V and 8 bases at J; junction bases unmatched: 10. The CDR3 loop spans 14 amino acids. The germline V gene has CDR1 DFQATT and CDR2 SNEGSKA (reference sequence). In DNA form, the CDR3 reads TGCAGTGCTAAACTGACAGGGGTGGAAGACACCATATATTTT. Protein product: CSAKLTGVEDTIYF.